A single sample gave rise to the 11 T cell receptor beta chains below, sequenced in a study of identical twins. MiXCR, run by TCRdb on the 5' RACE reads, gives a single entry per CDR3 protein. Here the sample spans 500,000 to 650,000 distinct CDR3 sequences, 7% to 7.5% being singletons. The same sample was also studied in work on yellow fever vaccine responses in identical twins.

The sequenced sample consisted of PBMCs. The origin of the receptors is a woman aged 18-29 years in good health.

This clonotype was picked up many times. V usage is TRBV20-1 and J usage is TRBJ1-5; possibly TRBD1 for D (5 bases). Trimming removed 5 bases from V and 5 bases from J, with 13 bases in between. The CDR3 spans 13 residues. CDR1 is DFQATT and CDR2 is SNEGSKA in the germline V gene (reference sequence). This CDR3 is CSAQGDWDQPQHF. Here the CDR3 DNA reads TGCAGTGCTCAAGGGGACTGGGATCAGCCCCAGCATTTT.

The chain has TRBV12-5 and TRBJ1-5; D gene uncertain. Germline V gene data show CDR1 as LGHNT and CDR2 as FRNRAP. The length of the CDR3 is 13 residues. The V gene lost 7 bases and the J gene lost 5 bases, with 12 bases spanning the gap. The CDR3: CASAIGVDQPQHF. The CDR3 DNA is TGTGCTAGTGCCATCGGGGTTGATCAGCCCCAGCATTTT.

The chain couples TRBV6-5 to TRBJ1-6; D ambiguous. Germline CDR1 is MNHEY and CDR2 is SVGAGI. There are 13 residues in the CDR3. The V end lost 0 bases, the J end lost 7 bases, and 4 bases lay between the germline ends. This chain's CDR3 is CASSYSVNSPLHF. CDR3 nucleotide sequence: TGTGCCAGCAGTTACTCGGTGAATTCACCCCTCCACTTT.

Written as DNA, the CDR3 is TGTGCCAGCAGTTTATCGACACTCTCTGGAAACACCATATATTTT. Its translation: CASSLSTLSGNTIYF. The chain recombines TRBV12-3 or TRBV12-4 with TRBJ1-3, with no clear D. Trimming removed 2 bases at V and 0 bases at J, with 8 bases between. The CDR3 is made up of 15 amino acids.

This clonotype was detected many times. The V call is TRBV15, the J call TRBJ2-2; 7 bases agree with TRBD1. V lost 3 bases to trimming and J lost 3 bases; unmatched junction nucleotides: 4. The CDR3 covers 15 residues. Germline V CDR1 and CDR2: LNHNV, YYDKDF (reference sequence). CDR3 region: CATSREDRDTGELFF. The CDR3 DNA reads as TGTGCCACCAGCAGGGAAGACAGGGACACCGGGGAGCTGTTTTTT. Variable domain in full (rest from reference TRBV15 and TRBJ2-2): DAMVIQNPRYQVTQFGKPVTLSCSQTLNHNVMYWYQQKSSQAPKLLFHYYDKDFNNEADTPDNFQSRRPNTSFCFLDIRSPGLGDTAMYLCATSREDRDTGELFFGEGSRLTVL.

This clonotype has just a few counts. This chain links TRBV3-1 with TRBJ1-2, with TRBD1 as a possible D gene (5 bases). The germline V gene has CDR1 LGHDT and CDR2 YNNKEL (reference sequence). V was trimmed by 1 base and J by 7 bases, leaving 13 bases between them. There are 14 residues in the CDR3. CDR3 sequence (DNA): TGTGCCAGCAGCCAAGGGACACCCGGCGGTGGCTACACCTTC. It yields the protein CASSQGTPGGGYTF.

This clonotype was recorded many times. The CDR3 loop reads CASSQPGQGGNLETQYF. CDR3 nucleotide sequence: TGCGCCAGCAGCCAACCCGGACAGGGGGGCAATCTAGAGACCCAGTACTTC. The chain couples TRBV4-1 to TRBJ2-5, with TRBD1 identical over 10 bases. Per germline, CDR1 MGHRA and CDR2 YSYEKL. Trimming cost V 2 bases and J 4 bases; bases outside gene matches: 10. The length of the CDR3 is 17 residues.

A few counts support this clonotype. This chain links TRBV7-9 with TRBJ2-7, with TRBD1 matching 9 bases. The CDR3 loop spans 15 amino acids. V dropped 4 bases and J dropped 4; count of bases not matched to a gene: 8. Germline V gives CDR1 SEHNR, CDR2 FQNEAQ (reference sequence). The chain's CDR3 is CASSSTGGSGYEQYF. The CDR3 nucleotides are TGTGCCAGCAGCTCCACAGGGGGCTCCGGGTACGAGCAGTACTTC.

The CDR3 nucleotides read TGCGCCAGCAGCTCGGATAACAACAGGGGCGGGAATTCACCCCTCCACTTT. The encoded protein is CASSSDNNRGGNSPLHF. The chain joins TRBV5-1 to TRBJ1-6; 7 nucleotides align to TRBD1. The V gene end was trimmed by 3 bases and the J gene end by 7 bases; junction bases not matched to a gene: 13. This CDR3 has 17 residues. CDR1 SGHRS and CDR2 YFSETQ come from the germline V gene.

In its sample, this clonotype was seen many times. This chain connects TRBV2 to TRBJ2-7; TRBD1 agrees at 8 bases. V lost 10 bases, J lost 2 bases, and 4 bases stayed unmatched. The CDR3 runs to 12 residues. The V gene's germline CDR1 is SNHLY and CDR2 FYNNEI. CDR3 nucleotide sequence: TGTGCCACCAAGACAGGGGCCTACGAGCAGTACTTC. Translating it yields CATKTGAYEQYF.

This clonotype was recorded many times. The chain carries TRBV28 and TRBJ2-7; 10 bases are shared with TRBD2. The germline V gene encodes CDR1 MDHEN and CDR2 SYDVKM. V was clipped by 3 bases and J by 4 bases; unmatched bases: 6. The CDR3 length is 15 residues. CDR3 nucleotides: TGTGCCAGCAGTTTGGCGAGCGGGGGGGCGTACGAGCAGTACGTC. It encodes CASSLASGGAYEQYV.